Following are 17 T cell receptor beta chains from one sample sequenced in a study of blood T cell repertoires in COVID-19. Repertoires were generated with immunoSEQ multiplex PCR, while TCRdb's copy carries only in-frame clones and drops some. The sample contains roughly 100,000 clones, roughly 89% of which appear only once. Sequencing used peripheral blood. These receptors came from a woman over 75 in a cohort sampled during active COVID-19.

This chain connects TRBV7-2 to TRBJ2-7, with D uncertain. The V and J ends lost 5 bases and 7 bases respectively, with 12 bases between them. Germline CDR1 SGHTA, CDR2 FQGNSA. The CDR3 spans 12 residues. Here the CDR3 reads CASSNGGGEQYF. The DNA for the CDR3 is TGTGCCAGCAGCAACGGCGGCGGTGAGCAGTACTTC.

This sequence joins TRBV6-6 and TRBJ2-2; TRBD1 is a possible D gene (5 bases). The CDR3 extends over 14 amino acids. Trimming shortened V by 7 bases and J by 6 bases, and 15 bases separated the two germline ends. Germline loops: CDR1 MNHNY, CDR2 SVGAGI (reference sequence). The DNA for the CDR3 is TGTGCCAGCATAGTCTTGGTAGGGGCCGGGGAGCTGTTTTTT. Its protein product is CASIVLVGAGELFF.

This clone was recorded a few times. The chain recombines TRBV3-1 (or the pseudogene TRBV3-2) with TRBJ1-4, with 8 bases lining up with TRBD1. Germline assignment: CDR1 LGHDT and CDR2 YNNKEL (reference sequence). The CDR3 spans 15 residues. Trimming at V came to 1 base and at J to 7 bases, leaving 5 bases not matched to a gene. CDR3 amino acids: CASSQGTGTSEKLFF. The CDR3 DNA reads as TGTGCCAGCAGCCAAGGGACAGGGACCAGTGAAAAACTGTTTTTT.

In its sample, this clone was seen a few times. The chain recombines TRBV28 with TRBJ1-5; weak D call: TRBD1 (6 bases). V lost 2 bases, J lost 2 bases, and 10 bases lay in between. The germline V gene has CDR1 MDHEN and CDR2 SYDVKM. The CDR3 is 15 amino acids. This CDR3 is CASSLVAGGNQPQHF. The DNA for the CDR3 is TGTGCCAGCAGTTTAGTAGCAGGGGGCAATCAGCCCCAGCATTTT.

There are a few counts of this clone. Germline is not matched at one junction end, which may reflect a read error. This chain connects TRBV7-7 to TRBJ2-2; 7 bases align to TRBD2. This CDR3 has 16 residues. CDR1 and CDR2 from the germline V gene are SSHAT and FNYEAQ (reference sequence). The CDR3 DNA reads as TGTGCTAGCAGCTTTGATGCGGGAGTGTACACCGGGGAGCTGTTTTTT. It yields the protein CASSFDAGVYTGELFF.

The gene calls are TRBV3-1 (or the pseudogene TRBV3-2) and TRBJ2-1; tentative D call: TRBD1 (6 bases). The length of the CDR3 is 16 residues. Germline V CDR1 and CDR2: LGHDT, YNNKEL (reference sequence). Trimming removed 4 bases at V and 4 bases at J, with 17 bases between. CDR3 amino acids: CASSPPPDREYNEQFF. Here the CDR3 DNA reads TGTGCCAGCAGCCCCCCCCCGGACAGAGAATACAATGAGCAGTTCTTC.

This clone has a handful of counts. The chain is built from TRBV6-5 and TRBJ1-2, with D possibly TRBD1 on 5 matching bases. Trimming shortened V by 6 bases and J by 0 bases, and 11 bases separated the two germline ends. The CDR3 covers 14 residues. Germline CDR1 MNHEY, CDR2 SVGAGI. The CDR3 here is CASRVGAANYGYTF. The CDR3 DNA reads TGTGCCAGCAGGGTAGGGGCTGCTAACTATGGCTACACCTTC.

The count of this clone is one. CDR3 residues: CASTSRLAGGHEQFF. The CDR3 coding sequence is TGTGCCAGCACCTCGAGACTAGCGGGAGGCCATGAGCAGTTCTTC. This chain connects TRBV3-1 (or the pseudogene TRBV3-2) to TRBJ2-1; TRBD2 aligns across 13 bases. Germline V lookup: CDR1 LGHDT, CDR2 YNNKEL (reference sequence). V lost 7 bases, J lost 8 bases, and 8 bases stayed unmatched. This CDR3 comprises 15 residues.

This clone showed up just once. The gene calls are TRBV28 and TRBJ2-5; D is possibly TRBD2 (6 bases). Germline V gene sequence: CDR1 MDHEN, CDR2 SYDVKM. The V end was cut by 8 bases, the J end by 5 bases, with 12 bases between. The CDR3 length is 12 residues. CDR3 protein: CASATSSETQYF. CDR3 in DNA: TGTGCCAGCGCTACTAGCTCGGAGACCCAGTACTTC.

This clone was detected only a few times. The chain has TRBV7-9 and TRBJ2-7, with D tentatively TRBD1 (6 bases). From germline, CDR1 is SEHNR and CDR2 FQNEAQ (reference sequence). Trimming removed 2 bases from V and 3 bases from J, with 14 bases in between. The CDR3 spans 15 residues. CDR3 in DNA: TGTGCCAGCAGCTTATCAGGGGATCTAATCTACGAGCAGTACTTC. This gives the protein CASSLSGDLIYEQYF.

A single count supports this clone. The chain links TRBV11-2 to TRBJ2-7; 8 bases are a match to TRBD1. Germline assignment: CDR1 SGHAT and CDR2 FQNNGV. V lost 4 bases to trimming and J lost 7 bases; unmatched junction nucleotides: 6. This CDR3 contains 13 residues. Written as DNA, the CDR3 is TGTGCCAGCAGCTATGGACAGGGCGGAGAGCAGTACTTC. Amino acids: CASSYGQGGEQYF.

A few counts support this clone. V gene TRBV5-5 combines with J gene TRBJ1-2, with 9 bases lining up with TRBD1. V was clipped by 0 bases and J by 4 bases; unmatched bases: 7. The CDR3 extends over 16 amino acids. In germline, CDR1 is SGHKS, CDR2 YYEKEE (reference sequence). The CDR3 bases are TGTGCCAGCAGCTTGGAGGCGGGACAGGGATTCTATGGCTACACCTTC. Translated: CASSLEAGQGFYGYTF.

The chain is built from TRBV18 and TRBJ2-1; weak D call: TRBD1 (5 bases). The V end lost 2 bases, the J end lost 10 bases, and 24 bases lay between the germline ends. Germline CDR1 reads KGHSH; CDR2 reads LQKENI. The CDR3 length is 17 residues. The CDR3 region has the DNA TGTGCCAGCTCACCAGCGACAGAACCATACGCAGCTAGGGAGCAGTTCTTC. Translated, it gives CASSPATEPYAAREQFF.

This chain connects TRBV15 to TRBJ2-1; D is possibly TRBD2 (6 bases). Germline V gene sequence: CDR1 LNHNV, CDR2 YYDKDF (reference sequence). The ends were cut back, 4 bases at V and 11 bases at J, with 18 bases in the middle. The CDR3 loop spans 14 amino acids. CDR3 nucleotide sequence: TGTGCCACCAGCACGAGAACGCCGGGACTTAAGCAGTTCTTC. It is translated as CATSTRTPGLKQFF.

The chain couples TRBV18 to TRBJ2-3, with 7 bases identical to TRBD2. The CDR3 runs 14 residues. V trimming: 3 bases; J trimming: 1 base; junction bases outside the gene matches: 1. Per the germline V gene, CDR1 is KGHSH and CDR2 is LQKENI. The CDR3 region is CASSPGGGTDTQYF. In nucleotides, the CDR3 is TGTGCCAGCTCACCGGGAGGGGGCACAGATACGCAGTATTTT.

This rearrangement joins TRBV29-1 to TRBJ1-4; no definite D call. In germline, CDR1 is SQVTM, CDR2 ANQGSEA. The V end was cut by 4 bases, the J end by 4 bases, with 16 bases between. This CDR3 is 15 amino acids long. DNA of the CDR3: TGCAGCGTTGTTTTCTCTTCTGCGAGTAATGAAAAACTGTTTTTT. Amino acids: CSVVFSSASNEKLFF.

The V call is TRBV14, the J call TRBJ2-1, with 10 positions matching TRBD2. The J segment lost 9 bases and the V segment lost 3 bases, leaving 8 bases of the junction unmatched. The CDR3 extends over 15 amino acids. The germline CDR1 and CDR2 sequences are SGHDN and FVKESK. The DNA of the CDR3 is TGTGCCAGCAGCCAGGCTAGCGGGAGTGGGATTGAGCAGTTCTTC. Encoded protein: CASSQASGSGIEQFF.